Presented here are 24 T cell receptor beta chains from one specimen sequenced in a study of shared T cell receptors in the human thymus. Clones were read by immunoSEQ multiplex PCR, and TCRdb kept only the in-frame ones, dropping some. The table shows approximately 730,000 clones, with over 75% occurring only once. These data are also associated with another study on human thymus T cells.

Specimen: thymocytes. All receptors derive from a girl under three years old with a congenital heart defect.

The chain has TRBV11-3 and TRBJ2-7; possible D gene TRBD1, 7 bases. Deletions cut 10 bases from V and 0 bases from J, with 19 bases between. From germline, CDR1 is SGHNT and CDR2 YENEEA. This CDR3 comprises 15 residues. CDR3 region: CATKGQDYSSYEQYF. CDR3 coding DNA: TGTGCCACCAAAGGACAGGACTACAGCTCCTACGAGCAGTACTTC.

This chain connects TRBV7-2 to TRBJ1-1; 10 bases match TRBD1. This CDR3 contains 16 residues. Per the germline V gene, CDR1 is SGHTA and CDR2 is FQGNSA. With V trimmed by 4 bases and J by 5 bases, 10 bases remained unmatched. DNA of the CDR3: TGTGCCAGCAGCTCCCCTCGACAGGGGGCGCGTACTGAAGCTTTCTTT. Protein sequence: CASSSPRQGARTEAFF.

The chain carries TRBV5-4 and TRBJ1-3, with unresolved D. The CDR3 length is 14 residues. V was cut by 6 bases and J by 0 bases, with 10 bases left in between. Germline V gene sequence: CDR1 SGHNT, CDR2 YYREEE (reference sequence). DNA for the CDR3: TGTGCCAGCAATGCCGACAACTCTGGAAACACCATATATTTT. Translating gives CASNADNSGNTIYF.

The rearrangement joins TRBV5-8 to TRBJ1-2; 10 positions agree with TRBD1. CDR1 and CDR2 (germline): SGHTS, YDEGEE. The CDR3 runs to 16 residues. J was trimmed by 4 bases and V by 0 bases; bases with no gene match: 6. The CDR3: CASSLGATGGLYGYTF. As DNA, the CDR3 is TGTGCCAGCAGCTTGGGAGCGACAGGGGGCCTCTATGGCTACACCTTC.

The rearrangement links TRBV5-4 to TRBJ1-1; tentatively, D is TRBD1 (5 bases). With 7 bases removed from V and 6 bases from J, the gap between germline ends came to 16 bases. The CDR3 has 13 residues. Germline V lookup: CDR1 SGHNT, CDR2 YYREEE (reference sequence). CDR3 nucleotides: TGTGCCAGCGAGAGGCGGGGCGAGGCTGAAGCTTTCTTT. Its translation: CASERRGEAEAFF.

The gene calls are TRBV15 and TRBJ1-6; maybe TRBD1 (5 bases). V was shortened by 3 bases and J by 6 bases, with 24 bases between the two germline ends. CDR1 LNHNV and CDR2 YYDKDF come from the germline V gene (reference sequence). The CDR3 spans 19 residues. CDR3 sequence (DNA): TGTGCCACCAGCAGCTATCCCTCCCGGCGGACAACACTTAATTCACCCCTCCACTTT. This gives the protein CATSSYPSRRTTLNSPLHF.

The V call is TRBV7-9, the J call TRBJ2-3; no reliable D call. The CDR3 extends over 15 amino acids. Trimming cost V 1 base and J 4 bases, with 12 bases left between them. Germline V CDR1 and CDR2: SEHNR, FQNEAQ (reference sequence). The CDR3 here is CASSLVHSPPDTQYF. The CDR3 bases are TGTGCCAGCAGCTTAGTCCACTCCCCGCCAGATACGCAGTATTTT.

The chain has TRBV2 and TRBJ1-2; 11 bases are shared with TRBD1. This CDR3 is built from 21 residues. CDR1 is SNHLY and CDR2 is FYNNEI in the germline V gene. V trimming: 3 bases; J trimming: 5 bases; junction bases outside the gene matches: 23. The CDR3 coding sequence is TGTGCCAGCAGTGATGGTCGTTCGGACAGGGGGCGAGCCCTTTCTCCTTATGGCTACACCTTC. This gives the protein CASSDGRSDRGRALSPYGYTF.

The chain combines TRBV5-1 with TRBJ1-2; D remains unclear. The CDR3 sequence is 15 residues long. The V and J ends lost 0 bases and 6 bases respectively, with 15 bases between them. CDR1 and CDR2 from the germline V gene are SGHRS and YFSETQ. The CDR3 nucleotides are TGCGCCAGCAGCTTGGCGTGGGGAGAGACTGATGGCTACACCTTC. It codes for CASSLAWGETDGYTF.

As concerns this clone: Other DNA sequences from this sample encode an identical CDR3 as well. The rearrangement joins TRBV27 to TRBJ2-3, with unresolved D. Germline values: CDR1 MNHEY, CDR2 SMNVEV (reference sequence). This CDR3 is 15 amino acids long. The V and J ends lost 6 bases and 4 bases respectively, with 17 bases between them. The CDR3 is CASSLGPHPPDTQYF. The CDR3 DNA follows: TGTGCCAGCAGCTTAGGGCCCCACCCGCCAGATACGCAGTATTTT.

This clone has only a few counts. The chain has TRBV6-5 and TRBJ1-2, with a possible D match to TRBD1 (5 bases). Germline-derived CDR1 and CDR2 are MNHEY and SVGAGI. CDR3 length equals 14 residues. The V and J ends lost 5 bases and 5 bases respectively, with 15 bases between them. The CDR3 reads CASSPPGGRYGYTF. CDR3 DNA: TGTGCCAGCAGTCCTCCGGGGGGGAGGTATGGCTACACCTTC.

The chain carries TRBV28 and TRBJ1-2; D is uncertain. V lost 3 bases, J lost 4 bases, and 12 bases lay in between. Germline V gives CDR1 MDHEN, CDR2 SYDVKM. The CDR3 totals 14 residues. The CDR3 DNA reads as TGTGCCAGCAGTTTCAGTATATTGATCTATGGCTACACCTTC. It codes for CASSFSILIYGYTF.

The CDR3 protein is CASSLAGLPPEVEGYTF. In DNA, the CDR3 is TGTGCCAGCAGCTTAGCCGGTCTCCCCCCCGAGGTGGAAGGCTACACCTTC. The chain joins TRBV11-2 to TRBJ1-2; D gene uncertain. V lost 1 base to trimming and J lost 8 bases, with 23 bases between them. Germline V lookup: CDR1 SGHAT, CDR2 FQNNGV. The CDR3 consists of 17 residues.

This chain joins TRBV5-5 and TRBJ1-1; 8 bases agree with TRBD1. The germline V gene has CDR1 SGHKS and CDR2 YYEKEE (reference sequence). The length of the CDR3 is 18 residues. J gave up 11 bases and V 3 bases, and 24 bases lay outside the gene matches. This CDR3 reads CASSSEQGEATRTTGAFF. As DNA, the CDR3 is TGTGCCAGCAGCTCCGAACAGGGGGAAGCTACCCGGACCACTGGGGCTTTCTTT.

The chain employs TRBV5-1 and TRBJ2-7; D gene uncertain. Germline loops: CDR1 SGHRS, CDR2 YFSETQ. This CDR3 has 16 residues. Trimming pared 2 bases from V and 2 bases from J, leaving 17 bases between. In DNA, the CDR3 is TGCGCCAGCAGCTTAAATGACTTCCGCATGCCCTACGAGCAGTACTTC. It specifies CASSLNDFRMPYEQYF.

The chain uses TRBV11-2 and TRBJ1-2; 7 bases line up with TRBD1. V shed 5 bases and J 8 bases; nucleotides not matched to a gene: 17. The CDR3 covers 16 residues. Germline values: CDR1 SGHAT, CDR2 FQNNGV. DNA of the CDR3: TGTGCCAGCAGCGAGGACAGGATCGGATTAGGTGGCGGCTACACCTTC. As protein: CASSEDRIGLGGGYTF.

The chain employs TRBV28 and TRBJ1-1; D possibly corresponds to TRBD1 (5 bases). Germline CDR1 MDHEN, CDR2 SYDVKM. Trimming removed 6 bases from V and 5 bases from J, with 28 bases in between. CDR3 length: 18 amino acids. The CDR3 DNA is TGTGCCAGCAGCAAACCAGGCCGTGGCAGGTCGGGGGTTACTGAAGCTTTCTTT. Translating gives CASSKPGRGRSGVTEAFF.

In DNA, the CDR3 is TGTGCCAGCAGCGGCGGGACTAGCGGGGGGCCTCTCTCCTACGAGCAGTACTTC. As protein: CASSGGTSGGPLSYEQYF. V gene TRBV5-5 combines with J gene TRBJ2-7, with TRBD2 identical over 15 bases. The CDR3 spans 18 residues. Germline V gene data show CDR1 as SGHKS and CDR2 as YYEKEE (reference sequence). Trimming cost V 4 bases and J 0 bases; bases outside gene matches: 8. Full variable domain (missing parts from reference TRBV5-5 and TRBJ2-7): DAGVTQSPTHLIKTRGQQVTLRCSPISGHKSVSWYQQVLGQGPQFIFQYYEKEERGRGNFPDRFSARQFPNYSSELNVNALLLGDSALYLCASSGGTSGGPLSYEQYFGPGTRLTVT.

The genes are TRBV5-8 and TRBJ1-2; D possibly corresponds to TRBD1 (6 bases). The CDR3 sequence is 16 residues long. Trimming removed 4 bases at V and 2 bases at J, with 18 bases between. Germline CDR1 and CDR2: SGHTS and YDEGEE. The CDR3 DNA reads TGTGCCAGCAGCCTAAAATGGATAGACAGGAACTATGGCTACACCTTC. This sequence encodes CASSLKWIDRNYGYTF.

The chain carries TRBV6-4 and TRBJ2-1; TRBD2 agrees at 8 bases. Germline V gene sequence: CDR1 MRHNA, CDR2 SNTAGT. V was clipped by 9 bases and J by 6 bases; unmatched bases: 7. The CDR3 is made up of 13 amino acids. The CDR3 region has the DNA TGTGCCAGTCGGGGGGGCCTTCCCAATGAGCAGTTCTTC. This sequence encodes CASRGGLPNEQFF.

The chain links TRBV28 to TRBJ2-5, with a tentative D call TRBD1 (5 bases). The J call is doubtful: the DNA matches TRBJ2-7 better. This CDR3 comprises 16 residues. The germline V gene encodes CDR1 MDHEN and CDR2 SYDVKM. CDR3 DNA: TGTGCCAGCAGTTTAAATCGAGGCAGGGCCTCCTACGAGCAGTACTTC. This codes for CASSLNRGRASYEQYF.

In this sample, this clone turned up once. The chain uses TRBV10-1 and TRBJ2-2; no reliable D call. The CDR3 contains 17 residues. Germline lookup yields CDR1 WNHNN and CDR2 SYGVQD (reference sequence). Trimming took 3 bases from V and 4 from J, leaving 18 bases between them. The CDR3 loop reads CASSDKFGRLLTGELFF. In nucleotides, the CDR3 is TGCGCCAGCAGTGATAAGTTTGGCAGATTGCTCACCGGGGAGCTGTTTTTT.

The V gene is TRBV5-1, the J gene TRBJ1-1; 10 bases match TRBD1. This CDR3 has 16 amino acids. Germline trimming cut 4 bases from V and 9 bases from J; bases unmatched to any gene: 15. In germline, CDR1 is SGHRS, CDR2 YFSETQ. CDR3 amino acids: CASSADSTGGERQAFF. The CDR3 DNA is TGCGCCAGCAGCGCCGACTCGACAGGGGGCGAGAGACAAGCTTTCTTT.

This chain joins TRBV7-3 and TRBJ2-3; 9 nucleotides align to TRBD2. The CDR3 length is 16 residues. V was pared by 5 bases and J by 2 bases, with 8 bases of the junction left unmatched. Germline CDR1 SGHTA, CDR2 FQGTGA. The CDR3 sequence is CASSPICGGDTDTQYF. CDR3 nucleotides: TGTGCCAGCAGCCCAATTTGCGGGGGGGACACAGATACGCAGTATTTT. The full variable domain, completed using reference TRBV7-3 and TRBJ2-3, is GAGVSQTPSNKVTEKGKYVELRCDPISGHTALYWYRQSLGQGPEFLIYFQGTGAADDSGLPNDRFFAVRPEGSVSTLKIQRTERGDSAVYLCASSPICGGDTDTQYFGPGTRLTVL.